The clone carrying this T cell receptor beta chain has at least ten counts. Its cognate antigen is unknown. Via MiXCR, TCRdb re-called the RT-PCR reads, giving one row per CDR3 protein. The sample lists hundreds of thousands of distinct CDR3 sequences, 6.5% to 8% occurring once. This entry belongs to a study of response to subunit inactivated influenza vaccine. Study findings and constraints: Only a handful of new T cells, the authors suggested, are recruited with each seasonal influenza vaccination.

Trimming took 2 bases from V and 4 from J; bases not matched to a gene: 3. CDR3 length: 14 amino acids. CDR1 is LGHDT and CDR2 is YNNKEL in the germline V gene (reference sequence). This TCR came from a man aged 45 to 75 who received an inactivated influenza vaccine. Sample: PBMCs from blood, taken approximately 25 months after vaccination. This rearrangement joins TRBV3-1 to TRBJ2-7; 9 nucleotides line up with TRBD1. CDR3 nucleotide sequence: TGTGCCAGCAGCCAATTCGGACAGGGGTACGAGCAGTACTTC. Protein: CASSQFGQGYEQYF.